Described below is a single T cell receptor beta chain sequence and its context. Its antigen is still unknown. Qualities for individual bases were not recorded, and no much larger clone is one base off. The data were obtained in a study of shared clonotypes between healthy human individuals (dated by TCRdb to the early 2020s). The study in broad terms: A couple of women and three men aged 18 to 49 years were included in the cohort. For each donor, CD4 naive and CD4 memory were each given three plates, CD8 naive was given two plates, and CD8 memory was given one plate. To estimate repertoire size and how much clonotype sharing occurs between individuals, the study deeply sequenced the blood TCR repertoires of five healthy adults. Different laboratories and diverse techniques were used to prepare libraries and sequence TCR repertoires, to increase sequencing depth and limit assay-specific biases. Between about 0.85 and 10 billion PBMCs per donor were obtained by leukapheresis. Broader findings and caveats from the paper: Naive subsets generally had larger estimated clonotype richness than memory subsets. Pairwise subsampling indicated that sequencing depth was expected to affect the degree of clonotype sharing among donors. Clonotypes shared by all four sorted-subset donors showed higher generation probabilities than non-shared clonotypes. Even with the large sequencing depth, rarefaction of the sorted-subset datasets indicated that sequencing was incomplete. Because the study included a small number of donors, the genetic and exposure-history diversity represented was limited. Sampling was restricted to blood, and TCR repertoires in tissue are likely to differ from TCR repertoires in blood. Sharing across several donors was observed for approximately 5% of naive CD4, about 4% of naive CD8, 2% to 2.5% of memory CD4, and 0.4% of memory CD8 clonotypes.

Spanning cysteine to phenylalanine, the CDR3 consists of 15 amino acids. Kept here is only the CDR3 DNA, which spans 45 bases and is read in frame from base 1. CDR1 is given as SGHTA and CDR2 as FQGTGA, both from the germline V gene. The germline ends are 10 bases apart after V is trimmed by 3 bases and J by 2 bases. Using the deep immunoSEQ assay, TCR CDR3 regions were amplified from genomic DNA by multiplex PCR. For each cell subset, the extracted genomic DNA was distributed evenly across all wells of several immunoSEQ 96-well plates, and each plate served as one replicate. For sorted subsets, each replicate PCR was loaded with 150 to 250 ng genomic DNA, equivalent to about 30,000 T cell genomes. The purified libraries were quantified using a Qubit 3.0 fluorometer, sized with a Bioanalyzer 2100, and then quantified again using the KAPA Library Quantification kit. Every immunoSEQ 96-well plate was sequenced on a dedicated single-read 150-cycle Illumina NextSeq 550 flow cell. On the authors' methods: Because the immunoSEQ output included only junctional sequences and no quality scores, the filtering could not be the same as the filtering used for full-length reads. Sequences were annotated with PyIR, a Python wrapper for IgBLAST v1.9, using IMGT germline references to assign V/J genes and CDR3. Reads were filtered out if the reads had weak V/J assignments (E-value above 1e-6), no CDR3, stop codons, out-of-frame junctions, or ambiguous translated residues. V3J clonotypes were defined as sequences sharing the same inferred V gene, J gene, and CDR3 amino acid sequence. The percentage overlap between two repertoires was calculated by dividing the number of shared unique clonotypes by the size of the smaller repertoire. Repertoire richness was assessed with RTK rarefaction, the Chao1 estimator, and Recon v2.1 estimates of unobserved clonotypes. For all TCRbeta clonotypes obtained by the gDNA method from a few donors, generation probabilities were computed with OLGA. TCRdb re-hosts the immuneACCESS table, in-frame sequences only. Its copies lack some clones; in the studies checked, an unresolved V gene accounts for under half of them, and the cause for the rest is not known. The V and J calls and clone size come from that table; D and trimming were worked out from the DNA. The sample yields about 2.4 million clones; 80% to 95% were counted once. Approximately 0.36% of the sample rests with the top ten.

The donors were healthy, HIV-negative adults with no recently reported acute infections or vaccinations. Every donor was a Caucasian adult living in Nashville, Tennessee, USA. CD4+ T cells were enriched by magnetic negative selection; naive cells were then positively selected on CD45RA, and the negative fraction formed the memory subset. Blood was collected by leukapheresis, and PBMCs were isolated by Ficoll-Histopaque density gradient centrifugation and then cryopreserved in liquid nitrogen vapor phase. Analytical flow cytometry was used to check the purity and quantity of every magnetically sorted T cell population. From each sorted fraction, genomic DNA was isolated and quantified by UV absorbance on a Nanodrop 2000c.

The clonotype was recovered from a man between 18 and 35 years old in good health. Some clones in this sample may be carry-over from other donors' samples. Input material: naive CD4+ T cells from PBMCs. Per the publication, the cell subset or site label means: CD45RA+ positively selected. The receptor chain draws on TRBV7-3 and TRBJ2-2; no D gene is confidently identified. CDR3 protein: CASSLYRSNTGELFF. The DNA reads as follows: TGTGCCAGCAGCTTGTACCGCTCTAACACCGGGGAGCTGTTTTTT.